Listed below are T cell receptor beta chains from one sample, sequenced in a study of OX40 agonist ivuxolimab in advanced cancers. Sequenced by immunoSEQ multiplex PCR; TCRdb stores in-frame clones only, minus some. The profile shows 86,000 or so clones, roughly 92% of them singletons. The input for sequencing was CD4+ or CD8+ T cells sorted from blood, taken in a trial of the OX40 agonist ivuxolimab. Receptors were obtained from an adult with an advanced solid tumor such as melanoma, head and neck, liver or kidney cancer. The CDR3 runs from the conserved cysteine through the conserved F or W. The D gene is left open where the match is weak. Clone size is shown for a subset of rows, as once, few, many or a class of expanded clone.

v_call	d_call	j_call	clone_size	cdr3_nt	cdr3_aa
TRBV19	.	TRBJ2-5	once	TGTGCCAGTAGTATAGTATGGGGGGCCTCCGGGACCCAGTACTTC	CASSIVWGASGTQYF
TRBV4-1	TRBD2	TRBJ2-5	.	TGCGCCAGCAGCCCGGTAGAAGCGGGAGGCGGAGAGACCCAGTACTTC	CASSPVEAGGGETQYF
TRBV28	.	TRBJ1-4	.	TGTGCCAGCAACCAGTTACGTTCAGGGGCCGCAGCTAATGAAAAACTGTTTTTT	CASNQLRSGAAANEKLFF
TRBV5-6	TRBD2	TRBJ2-3	.	TGTGCCAGCACTCCACTAGCGGGGGGGCCGGGCACAGATACGCAGTATTTT	CASTPLAGGPGTDTQYF
TRBV7-2	.	TRBJ2-1	.	TGTGCCAGCAGCCCCGGGGGGCAGCGTTACAATGAGCAGTTCTTC	CASSPGGQRYNEQFF
TRBV19	TRBD1	TRBJ2-7	.	TGTGCCAGTAGCCACCGTCCCGGGACAGGGTTGGGCTCCTACGAGCAGTACTTC	CASSHRPGTGLGSYEQYF
TRBV6-1	.	TRBJ2-7	.	TGTGCCAGCAGTGAAGGGGGCAGGGATGTCTACGAGCAGTACTTC	CASSEGGRDVYEQYF
TRBV6-5	.	TRBJ2-1	.	TGTGCCAGCAGTTCCCTGTCGGTCTCCTACAATGAGCAGTTCTTC	CASSSLSVSYNEQFF
TRBV12-5	.	TRBJ2-3	.	TGTGCTAGTGCCTTGGGACTTAGCACAGATACGCAGTATTTT	CASALGLSTDTQYF
TRBV6-1	.	TRBJ2-7	.	TGTGCCAGCAGGGAAAGGCCGGCCATGATCTACGAGCAGTACTTC	CASRERPAMIYEQYF
TRBV5-4	.	TRBJ1-6	.	TGTGCCAGCAGCTCGGGGTCCTCACCCCTCCACTTT	CASSSGSSPLHF
TRBV2	TRBD1	TRBJ2-4	.	TGTGCCAGCGGCCCAGGGGGCGACATTCAGTACTTC	CASGPGGDIQYF
TRBV9	.	TRBJ2-3	once	TGTGCCAGCAGCGTAGGAGGACATGTCACAGATACGCAGTATTTT	CASSVGGHVTDTQYF
TRBV19	.	TRBJ2-2	.	TGTGCCAGTAGTAGTTACGGGGAGCTGTTTTTT	CASSSYGELFF
TRBV5-5	.	TRBJ2-3	.	TGTGCCAGCAGCGGAAGAGCGGGCCCCACAGATACGCAGTATTTT	CASSGRAGPTDTQYF
TRBV5-4	.	TRBJ2-7	once	TGTGCCAGCAGGGGCAGAGATACCTACGAGCAGTACTTC	CASRGRDTYEQYF
TRBV6-5	TRBD2	TRBJ2-5	.	TGTGCCAGCAGTGGAGGGAGGGGGACCCAGTACTTC	CASSGGRGTQYF
TRBV6-5	.	TRBJ2-5	.	TGTGCCTTACTGAGGAGCGGGCGGTGCCAAGAGACCCAGTACTTC	CALLRSGRCQETQYF
TRBV5-4	.	TRBJ2-1	.	TGTGCCAGCAGCTTGGAGAGCGAGCTGGGGGCTGAGCAGTTCTTC	CASSLESELGAEQFF
TRBV6-1	.	TRBJ1-1	.	TGTGCCAGCAGTGACATAGGGGACTACACTGAAGCTTTCTTT	CASSDIGDYTEAFF
TRBV6-6	TRBD1	TRBJ2-7	.	TGTGCCAGCAGTCAAACCGGGACAGCAACCTACGAGCAGTACTTC	CASSQTGTATYEQYF
TRBV28	.	TRBJ1-1	.	TGTGCCAGCAGTTCAGGTCGGGGCACTGAAGCTTTCTTT	CASSSGRGTEAFF
TRBV5-4	TRBD1	TRBJ2-3	.	TGTGCCAGCAATCACAGGGGGGAAAGCACAGATACGCAGTATTTT	CASNHRGESTDTQYF
TRBV2	TRBD1	TRBJ2-6	.	TGTGCCAGCCGGACAGGGGGCACTGGGGCCAACGTCCTGACTTTC	CASRTGGTGANVLTF
TRBV6-1	.	TRBJ1-1	.	TGTGCCAGCAGTGAACAGCGCGCGGCCACTGAAGCTTTCTTT	CASSEQRAATEAFF
TRBV11-2	.	TRBJ1-1	.	TGTGCCAGCAGACCCACAGGCTGGGCTGAAGCTTTCTTT	CASRPTGWAEAFF
TRBV19	.	TRBJ1-6	.	TGTGCCAGTAGTAATATCCGAGACGCGAGCTCCTATAATTCACCCCTCCACTTT	CASSNIRDASSYNSPLHF
TRBV29-1	.	TRBJ2-1	.	TGCAGCGTTGAGGGGAGTAGTGAGCAGTTCTTC	CSVEGSSEQFF
TRBV6-6	TRBD2	TRBJ2-7	.	TGTGCCAGCAGGACTAGCGGGAGGTTCTACGAGCAGTACTTC	CASRTSGRFYEQYF
TRBV7-9	TRBD1	TRBJ1-6	few	TGTGCCAGCAGCACTGGGACAGCCACTTCACCCCTCCACTTT	CASSTGTATSPLHF
TRBV7-2	TRBD2	TRBJ2-2	.	TGTGCCAGCAGCACCCTGGCTAGCGGATACACCGGGGAGCTGTTTTTT	CASSTLASGYTGELFF
TRBV30	TRBD2	TRBJ2-7	.	TGTGCCTGGCGTAGCGGGAGGGCTGTCTACGAGCAGTACTTC	CAWRSGRAVYEQYF
TRBV28	.	TRBJ1-1	.	TGTGCCAGCAGGCCGACAGGGAACACTGAAGCTTTCTTT	CASRPTGNTEAFF
TRBV19	.	TRBJ1-2	.	TGTGCCAGTAGTATCGGGGGGGAGCGGGACGACTATGGCTACACCTTC	CASSIGGERDDYGYTF
TRBV13	TRBD1	TRBJ2-6	.	TGTGCCAGCAGCCCGACTGGGAAAGGACAGGGGGCGGCCGCCTTCTCTGGGGCCAACGTCCTGACTTTC	CASSPTGKGQGAAAFSGANVLTF
TRBV5-1	.	TRBJ1-1	.	TGCGCCAGCAGCTCCCAGGGATCGGTCACTGAAGCTTTCTTT	CASSSQGSVTEAFF
TRBV6-1	.	TRBJ1-1	.	TGTGCCAGCAGTGAAGCTTGGCAGAACACTGAAGCTTTCTTT	CASSEAWQNTEAFF
TRBV19	.	TRBJ1-3	.	TGTGCCAGTAGTATGAGGAACTCTGGAAACACCATATATTTT	CASSMRNSGNTIYF
TRBV15	TRBD1	TRBJ1-5	.	TGTGCCACCAGCAGCCCGGGACAGGGGCATCAGCCCCAGCATTTT	CATSSPGQGHQPQHF
TRBV5-5	.	TRBJ1-2	.	TGTGCCAGCAGCTGGGACGCTACCTATGGCTACACCTTC	CASSWDATYGYTF
TRBV19	.	TRBJ2-2	once	TGTGCCAGTAGTATAATCGGGGGCACCGGGGAGCTGTTTTTT	CASSIIGGTGELFF
TRBV7-2	TRBD2	TRBJ2-1	.	TGTGCCAGCAGCAAAAGCGGGAGAGTATACAATGAGCAGTTCTTC	CASSKSGRVYNEQFF